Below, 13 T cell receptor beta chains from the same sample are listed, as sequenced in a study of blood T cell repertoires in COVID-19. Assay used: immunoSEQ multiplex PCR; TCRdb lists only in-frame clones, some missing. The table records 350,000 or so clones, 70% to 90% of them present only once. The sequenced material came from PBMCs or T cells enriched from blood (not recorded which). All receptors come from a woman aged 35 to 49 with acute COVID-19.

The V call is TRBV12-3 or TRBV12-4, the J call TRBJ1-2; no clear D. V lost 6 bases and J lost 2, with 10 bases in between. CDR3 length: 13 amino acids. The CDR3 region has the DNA TGTGCCAGCAGGCCGGGAGCGAACTATGGCTACACCTTC. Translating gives CASRPGANYGYTF.

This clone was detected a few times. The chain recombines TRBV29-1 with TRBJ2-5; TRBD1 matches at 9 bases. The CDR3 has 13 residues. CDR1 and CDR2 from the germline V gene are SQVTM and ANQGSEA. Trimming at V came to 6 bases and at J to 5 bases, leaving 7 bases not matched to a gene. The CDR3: CSVRDRVKETQYF. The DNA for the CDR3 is TGCAGCGTCCGGGACAGGGTGAAGGAGACCCAGTACTTC.

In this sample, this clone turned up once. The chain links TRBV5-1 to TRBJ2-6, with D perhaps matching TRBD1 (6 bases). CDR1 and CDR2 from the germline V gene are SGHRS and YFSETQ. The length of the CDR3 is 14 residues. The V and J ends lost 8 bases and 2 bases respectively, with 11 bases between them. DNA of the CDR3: TGCGCCAGTACAGGGCTTACTGGGGCCAACGTCCTGACTTTC. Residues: CASTGLTGANVLTF.

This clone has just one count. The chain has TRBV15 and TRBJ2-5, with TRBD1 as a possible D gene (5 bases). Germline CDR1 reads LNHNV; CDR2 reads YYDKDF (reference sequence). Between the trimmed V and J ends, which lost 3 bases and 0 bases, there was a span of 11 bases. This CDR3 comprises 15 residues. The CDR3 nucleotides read TGTGCCACCAGCAGGTCCCCAGGGTACCAAGAGACCCAGTACTTC. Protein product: CATSRSPGYQETQYF.

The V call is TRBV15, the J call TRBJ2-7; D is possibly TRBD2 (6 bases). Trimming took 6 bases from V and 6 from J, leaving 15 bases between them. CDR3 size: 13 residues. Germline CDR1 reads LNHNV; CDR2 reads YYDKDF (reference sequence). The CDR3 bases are TGTGCCACCAGGGGGGGTTTATTGGGCGAGCAGTACTTC. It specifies CATRGGLLGEQYF.

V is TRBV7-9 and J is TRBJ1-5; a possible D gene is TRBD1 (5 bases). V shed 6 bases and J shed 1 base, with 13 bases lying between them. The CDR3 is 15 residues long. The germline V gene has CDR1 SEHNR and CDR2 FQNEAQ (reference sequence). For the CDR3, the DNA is TGTGCCAGCAGTCCCATTCAGGGAAGCAATCAGCCCCAGCATTTT. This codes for CASSPIQGSNQPQHF.

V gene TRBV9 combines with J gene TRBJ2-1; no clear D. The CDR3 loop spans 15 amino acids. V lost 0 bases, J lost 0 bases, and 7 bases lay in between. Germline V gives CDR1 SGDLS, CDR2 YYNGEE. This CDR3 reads CASSVGPISYNEQFF. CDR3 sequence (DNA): TGTGCCAGCAGCGTAGGGCCCATCTCCTACAATGAGCAGTTCTTC.

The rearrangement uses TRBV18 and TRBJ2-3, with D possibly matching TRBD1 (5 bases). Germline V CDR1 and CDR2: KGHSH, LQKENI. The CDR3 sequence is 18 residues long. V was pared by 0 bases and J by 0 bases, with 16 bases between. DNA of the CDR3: TGTGCCAGCTCACCACCCCGTCGACAGCTTACTAGCACAGATACGCAGTATTTT. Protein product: CASSPPRRQLTSTDTQYF.

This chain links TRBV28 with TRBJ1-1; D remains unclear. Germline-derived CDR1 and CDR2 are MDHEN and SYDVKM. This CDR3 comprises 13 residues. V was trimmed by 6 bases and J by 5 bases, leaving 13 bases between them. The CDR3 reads CASRTPAVTEAFF. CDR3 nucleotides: TGTGCCAGCAGAACCCCGGCGGTTACTGAAGCTTTCTTT.

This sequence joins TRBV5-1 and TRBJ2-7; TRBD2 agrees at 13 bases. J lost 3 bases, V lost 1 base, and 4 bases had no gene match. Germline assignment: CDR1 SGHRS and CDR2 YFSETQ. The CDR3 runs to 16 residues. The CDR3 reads CASSLTSGGANYEQYF. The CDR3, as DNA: TGCGCCAGCAGCTTGACTAGCGGGGGGGCTAACTACGAGCAGTACTTC. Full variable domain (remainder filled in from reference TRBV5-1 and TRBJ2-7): KAGVTQTPRYLIKTRGQQVTLSCSPISGHRSVSWYQQTPGQGLQFLFEYFSETQRNKGNFPGRFSGRQFSNSRSEMNVSTLELGDSALYLCASSLTSGGANYEQYFGPGTRLTVT.

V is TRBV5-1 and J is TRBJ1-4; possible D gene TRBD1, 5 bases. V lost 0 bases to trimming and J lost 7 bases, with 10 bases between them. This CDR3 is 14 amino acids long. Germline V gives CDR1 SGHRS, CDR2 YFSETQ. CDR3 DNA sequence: TGCGCCAGCAGCTTGGGGGCAGGGATTGAAAAACTGTTTTTT. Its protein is CASSLGAGIEKLFF.

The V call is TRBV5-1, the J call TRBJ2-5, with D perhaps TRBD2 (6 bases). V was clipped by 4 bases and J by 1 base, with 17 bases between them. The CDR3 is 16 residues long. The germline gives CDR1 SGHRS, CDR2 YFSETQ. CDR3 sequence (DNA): TGCGCCAGCAGCACTGGGGGGACCAAAACCCAAGAGACCCAGTACTTC. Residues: CASSTGGTKTQETQYF.

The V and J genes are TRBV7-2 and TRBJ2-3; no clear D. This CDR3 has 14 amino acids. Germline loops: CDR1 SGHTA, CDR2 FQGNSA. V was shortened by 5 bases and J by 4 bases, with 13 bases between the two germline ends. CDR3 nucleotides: TGTGCCAGCAGCACAACCGGAGTGTCAGATACGCAGTATTTT. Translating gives CASSTTGVSDTQYF.